This T cell receptor beta chain comes out of a study of read filtering for tumor transcriptome and immune sequencing. Study-level information: RNA-seq yielded only about 75 to 1,400 TCR reads, IR-seq about 4.05 to 10.27 million.

The library was built from roughly 400 ng RNA with molecular barcoded adaptors for alpha/delta and beta/gamma chains. TCRdb independently ran MiXCR on the reads; one entry per CDR3 protein. The table includes about 47,000 distinct CDR3 sequences, 9.5% to 15% detected once. At least ten counts were recorded for this clonotype. The CDR3 runs 11 residues. Germline loops: CDR1 DFQATT, CDR2 SNEGSKA (reference sequence). With 4 bases removed from V and 8 bases from J, the gap between germline ends came to 9 bases. Sequences were obtained from a population of CD138-negative cells sorted from bone marrow. This receptor was obtained from a donor aged 40 or over with multiple myeloma. The chain links TRBV20-1 to TRBJ2-4, with D uncertain. CDR3 amino acids: CSAIRSDIQYF. DNA of the CDR3: TGCAGTGCTATCCGGTCGGACATTCAGTACTTC.